A single sample gave rise to the 17 T cell receptor beta chains below, sequenced in a study of shared clonotypes between healthy human individuals. Only in-frame clones appear in the TCRdb table, and some are missing; sequencing was by immunoSEQ multiplex PCR. The table lists roughly 2.2 million clones, approximately 95% of them singletons. Sequenced input: naive CD4+ T cells from PBMCs. Subset of the sample: CD45RA+ positively selected. Receptors were obtained from a man aged 18 to 30 in good health. Some clones in this sample may be carry-over from other donors' samples.

The genes are TRBV19 and TRBJ2-1; TRBD2 matches 12 bases. V lost 4 bases, J lost 1 base, and 8 bases stayed unmatched. The CDR3 consists of 18 residues. Germline values: CDR1 LNHDA, CDR2 SQIVND (reference sequence). CDR3 protein: CASSTQTSGSQSYNEQFF. DNA for the CDR3: TGTGCCAGTAGTACCCAGACTAGCGGGAGTCAATCCTACAATGAGCAGTTCTTC.

The rearrangement uses TRBV7-9 and TRBJ1-2; D ambiguous. Germline CDR1 is SEHNR and CDR2 is FQNEAQ (reference sequence). The CDR3 length is 14 residues. V was cut by 4 bases and J by 6 bases, with 15 bases left in between. CDR3 amino acids: CASSSPGYPDGYTF. CDR3 sequence (DNA): TGTGCCAGCAGCTCCCCGGGGTACCCCGATGGCTACACCTTC.

V usage is TRBV30 and J usage is TRBJ2-7, with D possibly TRBD2 on 5 matching bases. V was clipped by 1 base and J by 0 bases, with 13 bases between them. CDR3 length: 15 amino acids. Germline V CDR1 and CDR2: GTSNPN, SVGIG (reference sequence). The CDR3 loop reads CAWSEGSGSSYEQYF. In DNA form, the CDR3 reads TGTGCCTGGAGTGAGGGAAGCGGTAGCTCCTACGAGCAGTACTTC.

This chain joins TRBV7-3 and TRBJ2-1; D is possibly TRBD1 or TRBD2 (6 bases each). Looked up from germline, CDR1 is SGHTA and CDR2 is FQGTGA. The CDR3 has 13 residues. V gave up 6 bases and J gave up 10 bases, with 16 bases separating them. The CDR3, as DNA: TGTGCCAGCAGATCGGACAGCCGGGGGGAGCAGTTCTTC. Its protein product is CASRSDSRGEQFF. The full variable domain, completed using reference TRBV7-3 and TRBJ2-1, is GAGVSQTPSNKVTEKGKYVELRCDPISGHTALYWYRQSLGQGPEFLIYFQGTGAADDSGLPNDRFFAVRPEGSVSTLKIQRTERGDSAVYLCASRSDSRGEQFFGPGTRLTVL.

CDR3 sequence: CASSLGGAGIGYEQYF. DNA of the CDR3: TGTGCCAGCAGCTTAGGCGGGGCAGGGATAGGCTACGAGCAGTACTTC. The genes are TRBV11-3 and TRBJ2-7; D possibly corresponds to TRBD2 (6 bases). The germline gives CDR1 SGHNT, CDR2 YENEEA. The CDR3 length is 16 residues. Trimming left V 1 base short and J 3 bases short, with 16 bases between.

The V gene is TRBV28, the J gene TRBJ2-5; a possible D gene is TRBD1 (7 bases). The germline V gene has CDR1 MDHEN and CDR2 SYDVKM. V gave up 5 bases and J gave up 5 bases, with 24 bases separating them. CDR3 size: 17 residues. CDR3 amino acids: CASSGGTDQPGLETQYF. The CDR3, as DNA: TGTGCCAGCAGTGGCGGGACAGACCAGCCTGGACTCGAGACCCAGTACTTC. The whole variable domain, filled in from reference TRBV28 and TRBJ2-5, reads DVKVTQSSRYLVKRTGEKVFLECVQDMDHENMFWYRQDPGLGLRLIYFSYDVKMKEKGDIPEGYSVSREKKERFSLILESASTNQTSMYLCASSGGTDQPGLETQYFGPGTRLLVL.

The V gene is TRBV4-1, the J gene TRBJ2-2; D assignment may be TRBD1 or TRBD2 (6 bases each). CDR3 length: 16 amino acids. Per germline, CDR1 MGHRA and CDR2 YSYEKL. V was clipped by 0 bases and J by 7 bases, with 15 bases between them. CDR3 residues: CASSQDEGGSLGELFF. The CDR3 DNA reads as TGCGCCAGCAGCCAAGATGAAGGGGGGTCGCTCGGGGAGCTGTTTTTT.

The DNA for the CDR3 is TGTGCCAGCAGTACCGACAGGGAAGGCTATGGCTACACCTTC. It translates to CASSTDREGYGYTF. The chain has TRBV28 and TRBJ1-2; 7 bases match TRBD1. From germline, CDR1 is MDHEN and CDR2 SYDVKM. V lost 5 bases, J lost 4 bases, and 7 bases stayed unmatched. This CDR3 is 14 amino acids long.

The chain has TRBV2 and TRBJ1-4; 8 bases match TRBD1. Germline V gene sequence: CDR1 SNHLY, CDR2 FYNNEI. With 4 bases clipped from V and 8 bases from J, the junction kept 6 bases outside the gene matches. There are 14 residues in the CDR3. DNA of the CDR3: TGTGCCAGCAGTGGGACAGGGTTGGGGGAAAAACTGTTTTTT. It translates to CASSGTGLGEKLFF.

This clone has just one count. Other nucleotide sequences from this sample produce the same CDR3. The chain combines TRBV4-1 with TRBJ2-1; 7 bases are shared with TRBD2. Germline V gene sequence: CDR1 MGHRA, CDR2 YSYEKL. The CDR3 consists of 17 residues. V shed 3 bases and J 0 bases; nucleotides not matched to a gene: 8. The CDR3 coding sequence is TGCGCCAGCAGCCAGGCCACTAGCGAAAGCTCCTACAATGAGCAGTTCTTC. This sequence encodes CASSQATSESSYNEQFF.

This clone was picked up a small number of times. The V and J genes are TRBV4-1 and TRBJ1-1; D gene unclear. The CDR3 is made up of 13 amino acids. Between the trimmed V and J ends, which lost 6 bases and 0 bases, there was a span of 8 bases. Germline CDR1 is MGHRA and CDR2 is YSYEKL. CDR3 nucleotides: TGCGCCAGCAGACTAACACTGAACACTGAAGCTTTCTTT. Residues: CASRLTLNTEAFF.

The chain uses TRBV4-3 and TRBJ1-4, with D perhaps matching TRBD1 (5 bases). The germline V and J ends were trimmed by 2 bases and 7 bases, with 20 bases remaining between them. Per germline, CDR1 LGHNA and CDR2 YSLEER. The CDR3 is made up of 17 amino acids. The CDR3 protein is CASSQIAGGQGVEKLFF. CDR3 coding DNA: TGCGCCAGCAGCCAAATTGCCGGTGGGCAGGGCGTTGAAAAACTGTTTTTT.

The CDR3 region has the DNA TGTGCCAGTACTCCTCTAGCGGGAGATCGCGAGCAGTACTTC. Translating gives CASTPLAGDREQYF. This sequence joins TRBV19 and TRBJ2-7, with TRBD2 identical over 10 bases. The CDR3 extends over 14 amino acids. J was trimmed by 6 bases and V by 7 bases; bases with no gene match: 9. Germline CDR1 is LNHDA and CDR2 is SQIVND (reference sequence).

As regards this clone: The sample has other DNA sequences that encode this CDR3 too. The chain carries TRBV2 and TRBJ1-1, with D unclear. CDR1 and CDR2 from the germline V gene are SNHLY and FYNNEI. The CDR3 has 12 amino acids. Trimming left V 4 bases short and J 2 bases short, with 5 bases between. The CDR3 nucleotides read TGTGCCAGCAGTGCTACAAACACTGAAGCTTTCTTT. It encodes CASSATNTEAFF.

This chain links TRBV5-6 with TRBJ1-1; weak D call: TRBD1 (5 bases). This CDR3 is 15 amino acids long. Germline CDR1 reads SGHDT; CDR2 reads YYEEEE. The germline V and J ends were trimmed by 1 base and 7 bases, with 17 bases remaining between them. The CDR3 spells CASSLWFAGGGEAFF. The CDR3 coding sequence is TGTGCCAGCAGCTTGTGGTTTGCTGGTGGGGGTGAAGCTTTCTTT.

This sequence joins TRBV6-4 and TRBJ1-2; 9 bases are a match to TRBD1. Losses at the gene ends were 4 bases for V and 7 bases for J; bases not matched to a gene: 10. The CDR3 is 15 amino acids. Germline CDR1 MRHNA, CDR2 SNTAGT. The CDR3 DNA follows: TGTGCCAGCAGTGTTGGGACAGGGAATATGGGTGGCTACACCTTC. Its protein product is CASSVGTGNMGGYTF.

Remarks on this clone: Other nucleotide sequences from this sample produce the same CDR3. The chain links TRBV30 to TRBJ2-5; D is perhaps TRBD2 (5 bases). CDR3 length equals 13 residues. Germline CDR1 reads GTSNPN; CDR2 reads SVGIG (reference sequence). V was pared by 0 bases and J by 5 bases, with 10 bases between. The CDR3 is CAWSVGLAETQYF. The CDR3 nucleotides are TGTGCCTGGAGTGTAGGGCTAGCTGAGACCCAGTACTTC. The variable domain in full, completed from reference TRBV30 and TRBJ2-5, reads SQTIHQWPATLVQPVGSPLSLECTVEGTSNPNLYWYRQAAGRGLQLLFYSVGIGQISSEVPQNLSASRPQDRQFILSSKKLLLSDSGFYLCAWSVGLAETQYFGPGTRLLVL.